Sequencing of this TCR beta chain was carried out in a study of blood T cell repertoires in COVID-19. The wider study: Samples of COVID-19 (acute and convalescent) were obtained from the United States, Italy and Spain. PBMCs, B-cell-depleted T cells, or T cells provided the cDNA or gDNA that made up the material.

In the original workflow: For nucleated cells, counts were estimated from reference gene primer amplification. Only in-frame clones appear in the TCRdb table, and some are missing; sequencing was by immunoSEQ multiplex PCR. V, J and clone size are taken as reported in that table, and D and trimming were inferred from the DNA itself. The repertoire holds about 80,000 clones, with over 70% as singletons. The V gene's germline CDR1 is MNHNY and CDR2 SVGAGI (reference sequence). The length of the CDR3 is 13 residues. V lost 5 bases to trimming and J lost 3 bases, with 8 bases between them. This chain links TRBV6-6 with TRBJ2-1; weak D call: TRBD2 (5 bases). The sequence was collected from a human donor in a cohort sampled during active COVID-19. Sequencing was done on a sample of peripheral blood. CDR3 nucleotides: TGTGCCAGCAGTGACCGGGACTACAATGAGCAGTTCTTC. Translating it yields CASSDRDYNEQFF.